This TCR beta chain was sequenced during a study of STAT5B mutations in CD4+ large granular lymphocyte leukemia. Study-level findings and limits: TRBV06-family usage was enriched in top patient clones (8/27) versus controls (2/35). No patients shared main leukemic clonotypes, though less than 30% appeared at low frequency elsewhere.

Germline CDR1 is SGHDT and CDR2 is YYEEEE. The V end lost 2 bases, the J end lost 0 bases, and 12 bases lay between the germline ends. The length of the CDR3 is 16 residues. This was a survey-level run. In the authors' workflow: A productive frequency of 2.59 x 10-5 was the lowest detectable. Using immunoSEQ multiplex PCR, the repertoire was profiled, and TCRdb retains in-frame clones only, with some absent. V and J calls and clone size are those listed in that table; D and trimming were worked out from the DNA. The sample has more than 30,000 clones, more than 55% seen once; the top ten hold 2.5% to 3%. With regard to this clone: The antigen is undetermined.

The chain combines TRBV5-6 with TRBJ2-4; TRBD1 might be the D (6 bases). The source of this sequence is a human donor in good health. Source material: CD4+ T cells from blood buffy coats. This CDR3 is CASSLPGTLAKNIQYF. The CDR3 DNA follows: TGTGCCAGCAGCTTACCCGGGACATTAGCCAAAAACATTCAGTACTTC.